One and the same sample provided the 25 T cell receptor beta chains below, sequenced in a study of T cells in Graves' hyperthyroidism and ophthalmopathy. Amplified TCR beta CDR3 regions derived from RNA transcripts. With the HTBI primer set, the TCR CDR3 went through a first round of RT-PCR. TCRdb reanalysed the multiplex PCR reads using MiXCR and keeps one entry per CDR3 protein. The sample yields approximately 300,000 distinct CDR3 sequences, roughly 15% seen once. The specimen sequenced was blood. These receptors were collected from a young man with Graves' hyperthyroidism.

In its sample, this clonotype was seen many times. In DNA form, the CDR3 reads TGTGCCACCAGTGCGGAGGGAGGATACAATGAGCAGTTCTTC. This translates into CATSAEGGYNEQFF. This chain links TRBV24-1 with TRBJ2-1, with TRBD2 as a possible D gene (6 bases). There are 14 residues in the CDR3. V shed 5 bases and J shed 4 bases, with 11 bases lying between them. Germline CDR1 and CDR2: KGHDR and SFDVKD.

Of note for this clonotype: A much more abundant neighbour one base away suggests this may be a read error. Since the CDR3 does not end with the conserved phenylalanine or tryptophan, this likely comes from a read error. The chain recombines TRBV11-2 with TRBJ1-1; D is uncertain. The CDR3 sequence is 15 residues long. The V gene's germline CDR1 is SGHAT and CDR2 FQNNGV. V shed 0 bases and J shed 1 base, with 9 bases lying between them. The CDR3 protein is CASSLEGPSNTEAFL. The DNA for the CDR3 is TGTGCCAGCAGCTTAGAAGGACCATCGAACACTGAAGCTTTCCTT.

Ten or more counts support this clonotype. V usage is TRBV30 and J usage is TRBJ1-4; TRBD1 might be the D (5 bases). V was cut by 0 bases and J by 7 bases, with 6 bases left in between. The germline gives CDR1 GTSNPN, CDR2 SVGIG (reference sequence). The length of the CDR3 is 12 residues. The DNA of the CDR3 is TGTGCCTGGAGTGTCCAGGGTGAAAAACTGTTTTTT. Protein: CAWSVQGEKLFF.

The chain uses TRBV30 and TRBJ2-3; TRBD2 matches at 12 bases. Germline CDR1 is GTSNPN and CDR2 is SVGIG (reference sequence). V dropped 2 bases and J dropped 2; count of bases not matched to a gene: 8. The CDR3 is 17 residues long. The CDR3 loop is CAWSKSGLAGITDTQYF. As DNA, the CDR3 is TGTGCCTGGAGTAAATCCGGACTAGCGGGGATCACAGATACGCAGTATTTT.

The chain recombines TRBV24-1 with TRBJ2-2; D is ambiguous. V gave up 0 bases and J gave up 1 base, with 8 bases separating them. Per the germline V gene, CDR1 is KGHDR and CDR2 is SFDVKD. CDR3 length: 16 residues. The DNA for the CDR3 is TGTGCCACCAGTGATTTGGCCGGGTTGAACACCGGGGAGCTGTTTTTT. Protein product: CATSDLAGLNTGELFF.

The chain combines TRBV12-3 or TRBV12-4 with TRBJ1-4; D not resolved. V dropped 3 bases and J dropped 7 bases, with 9 bases sitting between them. The CDR3 is made up of 13 amino acids. This CDR3 is CASSFVGGEKLFF. The CDR3 nucleotides read TGTGCCAGCAGTTTTGTTGGTGGTGAAAAACTGTTTTTT.

The rearrangement joins TRBV9 to TRBJ2-1, with 9 bases fitting TRBD2. Germline CDR1 SGDLS, CDR2 YYNGEE. The V gene end was trimmed by 3 bases and the J gene end by 6 bases; junction bases not matched to a gene: 10. The CDR3 runs to 16 residues. Here the CDR3 reads CASSEMGLASSNEQFF. CDR3 in DNA: TGTGCCAGCAGCGAAATGGGACTAGCAAGTTCCAATGAGCAGTTCTTC.

The chain has TRBV4-1 and TRBJ1-4; 8 bases align to TRBD1. The CDR3 loop spans 16 amino acids. CDR1 is MGHRA and CDR2 is YSYEKL in the germline V gene. V shed 3 bases, J shed 5 bases, and the junction held 8 bases outside the gene matches. The CDR3 spells CASSHLVRQGNEKLFF. The CDR3 coding sequence is TGCGCCAGCAGCCACCTCGTTCGACAGGGGAATGAAAAACTGTTTTTT.

This clonotype was seen repeatedly, ten times or more. V and J are TRBV3-1 and TRBJ2-1, with a tentative D call TRBD2 (6 bases). Germline CDR1 and CDR2: LGHDT and YNNKEL (reference sequence). The CDR3 is 14 residues long. V lost 0 bases and J lost 8, with 11 bases in between. The CDR3 nucleotides read TGTGCCAGCAGCCAAGATCCGGGAGCGCATGAGCAGTTCTTC. This encodes CASSQDPGAHEQFF.

This clonotype was observed many times. The rearrangement joins TRBV7-3 to TRBJ2-1; the D gene is possibly TRBD1 (6 bases). Per germline, CDR1 SGHTA and CDR2 FQGTGA. The CDR3 has 16 amino acids. Trimming pared 2 bases from V and 4 bases from J, leaving 15 bases between. The chain's CDR3 is CASSLHGGQPYNEQFF. The CDR3 coding sequence is TGTGCCAGCAGCTTACACGGAGGACAGCCTTACAATGAGCAGTTCTTC. The complete variable domain, with remaining parts taken from reference TRBV7-3 and TRBJ2-1, reads GAGVSQTPSNKVTEKGKYVELRCDPISGHTALYWYRQSLGQGPEFLIYFQGTGAADDSGLPNDRFFAVRPEGSVSTLKIQRTERGDSAVYLCASSLHGGQPYNEQFFGPGTRLTVL.

This clonotype was seen many times. The chain is built from TRBV12-3 or TRBV12-4 and TRBJ2-7, with D possibly matching TRBD1 (6 bases). CDR3 size: 14 residues. V dropped 3 bases and J dropped 6 bases, with 15 bases sitting between them. Here the CDR3 DNA reads TGTGCCAGCAGTTTGGGGCAGGGGTCCGGCGAGCAGTACTTC. It specifies CASSLGQGSGEQYF.

This clonotype came up many times. This sequence joins TRBV7-9 and TRBJ2-3; D is perhaps TRBD1 or TRBD2 (5 bases each). V lost 5 bases and J lost 4, with 16 bases in between. The germline CDR1 and CDR2 sequences are SEHNR and FQNEAQ (reference sequence). The length of the CDR3 is 15 residues. CDR3 protein: CASSITGTQADTQYF. In nucleotides, the CDR3 is TGTGCCAGCAGCATCACCGGGACCCAGGCAGATACGCAGTATTTT.

This clonotype was detected many times. This chain uses TRBV28 with TRBJ1-5; D is unresolved. The CDR3 consists of 12 residues. V was trimmed by 2 bases and J by 5 bases, leaving 4 bases between them. CDR1 is MDHEN and CDR2 is SYDVKM in the germline V gene. DNA of the CDR3: TGTGCCAGCAGTTTAAGGGATCAGCCCCAGCATTTT. Protein: CASSLRDQPQHF. Filled out from reference TRBV28 and TRBJ1-5, the complete variable domain reads DVKVTQSSRYLVKRTGEKVFLECVQDMDHENMFWYRQDPGLGLRLIYFSYDVKMKEKGDIPEGYSVSREKKERFSLILESASTNQTSMYLCASSLRDQPQHFGDGTRLSIL.

The chain recombines TRBV28 with TRBJ2-5; tentative D call: TRBD2 (6 bases). CDR3 length: 14 amino acids. Germline V gives CDR1 MDHEN, CDR2 SYDVKM. Trimming left V 3 bases short and J 13 bases short, with 21 bases between. CDR3 residues: CASSLFSFDSGTYF. CDR3 DNA sequence: TGTGCCAGCAGTTTGTTTAGTTTCGATAGCGGTACGTACTTC.

This clonotype was detected many times. CDR3 nucleotide sequence: TGTGCCAGCAGCCCGAAGGGCGACTTCCATCGGGTTGAGCAGTTCTTC. Encoded protein: CASSPKGDFHRVEQFF. The chain joins TRBV7-9 to TRBJ2-1, with D uncertain. The CDR3 consists of 16 residues. Germline CDR1 is SEHNR and CDR2 is FQNEAQ (reference sequence). V gave up 5 bases and J gave up 9 bases, with 23 bases separating them.

This clonotype was seen at least ten times. The rearrangement uses TRBV11-1 and TRBJ1-2; D unclear. Germline loops: CDR1 SGHAT, CDR2 FQDESV (reference sequence). Deletions cut 5 bases from V and 7 bases from J, with 11 bases between. The CDR3 runs 12 residues. In DNA, the CDR3 is TGTGCCAGCAGCATGGAGGGTGCTGGCTACACCTTC. Translating it yields CASSMEGAGYTF.

This clonotype showed up just a few times. The chain combines TRBV6-2 or TRBV6-3 with TRBJ2-7, with a tentative D call TRBD1 (6 bases). CDR1 is MNHEY and CDR2 is SVGEGT in the germline V gene. The CDR3 is made up of 14 amino acids. V was shortened by 7 bases and J by 5 bases, with 18 bases between the two germline ends. CDR3 amino acids: CASNQLARGHEQYF. The CDR3 nucleotides are TGTGCCAGCAATCAACTCGCCAGGGGCCACGAGCAGTACTTC.

This clonotype was seen more than once but under ten times. The CDR3 region is CSAFDLLSGVYNEQFF. The CDR3, as DNA: TGCAGTGCCTTCGATCTATTGAGCGGGGTCTACAATGAGCAGTTCTTC. V gene TRBV20-1 combines with J gene TRBJ2-1; 7 positions match TRBD2. The CDR3 is 16 amino acids. From germline, CDR1 is DFQATT and CDR2 SNEGSKA (reference sequence). V trimming: 6 bases; J trimming: 3 bases; junction bases outside the gene matches: 14.

This clonotype occurred a few times. The CDR3 coding sequence is TGTGCCAGCAGCCAAGTGGCAAGGGATACTGAAGCTTTCTTT. It specifies CASSQVARDTEAFF. This chain uses TRBV4-2 with TRBJ1-1; D unresolved. This CDR3 is built from 14 residues. Germline V gene lookup returns CDR1 LGHNA and CDR2 YNFKEQ. V shed 1 base and J shed 5 bases, with 11 bases lying between them.

This clonotype was recorded at least ten times. The J gene is TRBJ2-2, the V gene TRBV20-1; tentative D call: TRBD2 (7 bases). The CDR3 length is 16 residues. Germline V gene lookup returns CDR1 DFQATT and CDR2 SNEGSKA (reference sequence). V lost 0 bases to trimming and J lost 3 bases, with 14 bases between them. The CDR3, as DNA: TGCAGTGCTAGAGATGATTTAGGGGGGGACACCGGGGAGCTGTTTTTT. Residues: CSARDDLGGDTGELFF.

This rearrangement joins TRBV2 to TRBJ2-3; D not certain. CDR1 and CDR2 from the germline V gene are SNHLY and FYNNEI. V was clipped by 7 bases and J by 5 bases, with 10 bases between them. The CDR3 has 12 amino acids. CDR3 amino acids: CASKERGDTQYF. In DNA form, the CDR3 reads TGTGCCAGCAAAGAGAGAGGAGATACGCAGTATTTT.

This clonotype was seen repeatedly, ten times or more. Here the CDR3 reads CASSLNGGSTDTQYF. The CDR3 nucleotides are TGTGCCAGCAGCTTAAATGGAGGCAGCACAGATACGCAGTATTTT. The J gene is TRBJ2-3, the V gene TRBV7-3; the D gene is possibly TRBD2 (5 bases). This CDR3 has 15 residues. V was clipped by 1 base and J by 0 bases, with 8 bases between them. Germline V gives CDR1 SGHTA, CDR2 FQGTGA. The full variable domain, with the rest looked up from reference TRBV7-3 and TRBJ2-3, is GAGVSQTPSNKVTEKGKYVELRCDPISGHTALYWYRQSLGQGPEFLIYFQGTGAADDSGLPNDRFFAVRPEGSVSTLKIQRTERGDSAVYLCASSLNGGSTDTQYFGPGTRLTVL.

This clonotype was recorded at least ten times. The chain combines TRBV27 with TRBJ2-2; D is unclear. This CDR3 spans 13 amino acids. Germline-derived CDR1 and CDR2 are MNHEY and SMNVEV (reference sequence). V gave up 2 bases and J gave up 7 bases, with 8 bases separating them. The CDR3: CASSLTQFGELFF. The DNA for the CDR3 is TGTGCCAGCAGTTTAACGCAGTTCGGGGAGCTGTTTTTT.

At least ten counts were recorded for this clonotype. The chain joins TRBV10-3 to TRBJ2-4; D gene unclear. Germline loops: CDR1 ENHRY, CDR2 SYGVKD. The CDR3 runs to 14 residues. V lost 0 bases to trimming and J lost 5 bases, with 8 bases between them. The CDR3 region is CAISESGAQNIQYF. In nucleotides, the CDR3 is TGTGCCATCAGTGAGTCCGGCGCGCAAAACATTCAGTACTTC.

As to this clonotype: One junction end does not reproduce the germline sequence, and a read error may be involved. The chain uses TRBV6-1 and TRBJ1-4, with no clear D. The germline V gene encodes CDR1 MNHNS and CDR2 SASEGT. This CDR3 is built from 15 residues. The CDR3 sequence: CASRGGSTTDEKLFF. DNA of the CDR3: TGTGCCAGCAGGGGCGGTTCTACAACTGATGAAAAACTGTTTTTT.